Below, 11 T cell receptor beta chains from the same sample are listed, as sequenced in a study of cytotoxic CD8 clonotypes in ibrutinib-treated CLL (TCRdb year 2021). The intended sense of this specimen's time point label: about 11 months on ibrutinib. Receptors were amplified or captured by the immunoSEQ multiplex PCR assay. TCRdb re-hosts the immuneACCESS table, in-frame sequences only. Its copies lack some clones; in the studies checked, an unresolved V gene accounts for under half of them, and the cause for the rest is not known. The sample contains some 200,000 clones, roughly 77% of them found a single time. The biggest ten clones account for approximately 5.9% of the sample. This material consisted of PBMCs, taken after 12 months of ibrutinib treatment. These receptors were taken from a human donor with chronic lymphocytic leukemia.

The chain is built from TRBV15 and TRBJ1-5, with D uncertain. The germline V and J ends were trimmed by 1 base and 0 bases, with 10 bases remaining between them. In germline, CDR1 is LNHNV, CDR2 YYDKDF (reference sequence). The CDR3 extends over 16 amino acids. The CDR3 sequence is CATSRGPPHSNQPQHF. Here the CDR3 DNA reads TGTGCCACCAGCAGAGGGCCACCCCATAGCAATCAGCCCCAGCATTTT.

This clone was seen a single time. The DNA of the CDR3 is TGTGCCACCAGCAGAGATAGGTTAGCCACCTACAATGAGCAGTTCTTC. Translating it yields CATSRDRLATYNEQFF. V and J are TRBV15 and TRBJ2-1; D is ambiguous. The length of the CDR3 is 16 residues. CDR1 LNHNV and CDR2 YYDKDF come from the germline V gene (reference sequence). The V and J ends lost 0 bases and 2 bases respectively, with 11 bases between them.

This chain joins TRBV11-2 and TRBJ2-3; D assignment may be TRBD1 or TRBD2 (5 bases each). Trimming pared 5 bases from V and 6 bases from J, leaving 12 bases between. Per germline, CDR1 SGHAT and CDR2 FQNNGV. The CDR3 is 13 residues long. The CDR3 protein is CASSPNRGDTQYF. CDR3 DNA: TGTGCCAGCAGCCCCAATCGGGGCGATACGCAGTATTTT.

The rearrangement links TRBV30 to TRBJ1-2; 8 bases line up with TRBD1. The CDR3 runs 14 residues. CDR1 is GTSNPN and CDR2 is SVGIG in the germline V gene (reference sequence). J gave up 2 bases and V 0 bases, and 2 bases lay outside the gene matches. DNA of the CDR3: TGTGCCTGGAGTGTACAGGGGGGAAACTATGGCTACACCTTC. Its translation: CAWSVQGGNYGYTF. Full variable domain (rest looked up from reference TRBV30 and TRBJ1-2): SQTIHQWPATLVQPVGSPLSLECTVEGTSNPNLYWYRQAAGRGLQLLFYSVGIGQISSEVPQNLSASRPQDRQFILSSKKLLLSDSGFYLCAWSVQGGNYGYTFGSGTRLTVV.

Worth noting for this clone: Different DNA sequences within this sample yield the same CDR3. The chain recombines TRBV18 with TRBJ2-5, with D possibly matching TRBD1 (5 bases). Germline V lookup: CDR1 KGHSH, CDR2 LQKENI. The CDR3 covers 13 residues. V was pared by 2 bases and J by 4 bases, with 8 bases between. CDR3 region: CASSPGQGETQYF. The CDR3 DNA is TGTGCCAGCTCACCAGGTCAGGGAGAGACCCAGTACTTC.

The chain couples TRBV5-6 to TRBJ1-2, with D unresolved. This CDR3 is built from 14 residues. The germline V gene encodes CDR1 SGHDT and CDR2 YYEEEE. Deletions cut 0 bases from V and 2 bases from J, with 8 bases between. The CDR3 DNA sequence: TGTGCCAGCAGCTTGGCGCAGGACAACTATGGCTACACCTTC. Translating it yields CASSLAQDNYGYTF.

The J gene is TRBJ2-1, the V gene TRBV6-5, with D perhaps given as TRBD1 or TRBD2 (5 bases each). This CDR3 is built from 14 residues. The V gene lost 10 bases and the J gene lost 0 bases, with 13 bases spanning the gap. The germline V gene encodes CDR1 MNHEY and CDR2 SVGAGI. The CDR3 is CATQWDRSYNEQFF. The CDR3 DNA sequence: TGTGCCACCCAGTGGGACCGCTCCTACAATGAGCAGTTCTTC.

J is TRBJ2-7 and V is TRBV30; D gene unclear. The germline V and J ends were trimmed by 2 bases and 3 bases, with 14 bases remaining between them. Per the germline V gene, CDR1 is GTSNPN and CDR2 is SVGIG (reference sequence). CDR3 length equals 14 residues. The CDR3, as DNA: TGTGCCTGGAGTACTGTAGGGCTCAACTACGAGCAGTACTTC. Translating it yields CAWSTVGLNYEQYF.

This clone was observed once. This chain connects TRBV6-5 to TRBJ1-3; D uncertain. V was clipped by 0 bases and J by 2 bases, with 11 bases between them. The CDR3 consists of 16 residues. Germline CDR1 reads MNHEY; CDR2 reads SVGAGI. CDR3 region: CASSYSKRGAGNTIYF. The CDR3 nucleotides are TGTGCCAGCAGTTACTCGAAGCGTGGGGCTGGAAACACCATATATTTT.

V is TRBV30 and J is TRBJ1-1; unclear D gene. The ends were cut back, 2 bases at V and 11 bases at J, with 12 bases in the middle. The CDR3 is made up of 11 amino acids. CDR1 GTSNPN and CDR2 SVGIG come from the germline V gene (reference sequence). The CDR3 DNA is TGTGCCTGGAGTACGGGTCTGGGTGCTTTCTTT. It is translated as CAWSTGLGAFF.

This clone was counted between two and nine times. The chain joins TRBV27 to TRBJ2-1, with D possibly matching TRBD2 (6 bases). The germline CDR1 and CDR2 sequences are MNHEY and SMNVEV (reference sequence). Deletions cut 0 bases from V and 4 bases from J, with 10 bases between. CDR3 length: 15 residues. CDR3 nucleotide sequence: TGTGCCAGCAGTTTATCAGGACTATCATACAATGAGCAGTTCTTC. Its protein is CASSLSGLSYNEQFF.